The 27 T cell receptor beta chains presented below share a single source sample, sequenced in a study of blood T cell repertoires in COVID-19. Produced via immunoSEQ multiplex PCR; TCRdb's table is partial and in-frame only. The table has 65,000 to 80,000 clones, approximately 87% seen once. Input material: peripheral blood. These receptors came from a man aged 50 to 60 with active COVID-19.

This chain links TRBV5-1 with TRBJ2-1; 9 nucleotides agree with TRBD2. Trimming took 2 bases from V and 5 from J; bases not matched to a gene: 5. The CDR3 sequence is 15 residues long. Germline V gene lookup returns CDR1 SGHRS and CDR2 YFSETQ. This CDR3 reads CASSLTAGGHNEQFF. The CDR3 region has the DNA TGCGCCAGCAGCTTAACAGCGGGAGGCCACAATGAGCAGTTCTTC.

This clone was counted between two and nine times. The chain employs TRBV7-9 and TRBJ2-2, with 7 positions matching TRBD1. The CDR3 has 13 residues. Germline values: CDR1 SEHNR, CDR2 FQNEAQ (reference sequence). The V segment lost 6 bases and the J segment 6 bases; nucleotides outside the gene matches: 4. The CDR3 bases are TGTGCCAGCAGTCGACAGGGCGCCGGGGAGCTGTTTTTT. Translated: CASSRQGAGELFF.

The V and J genes are TRBV6-2 or TRBV6-3 and TRBJ1-2, with TRBD1 matching 8 bases. The CDR3 consists of 14 residues. V lost 6 bases, J lost 3 bases, and 6 bases stayed unmatched. Looked up from germline, CDR1 is MNHEY and CDR2 is SVGEGT. CDR3 protein: CASSLGRGHYGYTF. DNA for the CDR3: TGTGCCAGCAGCTTGGGCAGGGGGCACTATGGCTACACCTTC.

The rearrangement uses TRBV28 and TRBJ2-1; 10 bases line up with TRBD2. The CDR3 contains 16 residues. The V segment lost 3 bases and the J segment 7 bases; nucleotides outside the gene matches: 9. Germline V gene data show CDR1 as MDHEN and CDR2 as SYDVKM. The CDR3 DNA reads TGTGCCAGCAGTTTTGCGAGCGGGAGGGCGGCGAATGAGCAGTTCTTC. Protein sequence: CASSFASGRAANEQFF.

The CDR3 DNA reads as TGTGCCAGCAGCTCAGGACTAGCGGTTAAAGAGACCCAGTACTTC. Translated: CASSSGLAVKETQYF. The V gene is TRBV5-4, the J gene TRBJ2-5, with 10 nucleotides matching TRBD2. Germline-derived CDR1 and CDR2 are SGHNT and YYREEE (reference sequence). CDR3 length: 15 residues. V shed 3 bases, J shed 3 bases, and the junction held 5 bases outside the gene matches. The full variable domain, its missing parts supplied by reference TRBV5-4 and TRBJ2-5, is ETGVTQSPTHLIKTRGQQVTLRCSSQSGHNTVSWYQQALGQGPQFIFQYYREEENGRGNFPPRFSGLQFPNYSSELNVNALELDDSALYLCASSSGLAVKETQYFGPGTRLLVL.

The V gene is TRBV2, the J gene TRBJ2-4; maybe TRBD1 (6 bases). Germline-derived CDR1 and CDR2 are SNHLY and FYNNEI. Between the trimmed V and J ends, which lost 6 bases and 16 bases, there was a span of 16 bases. The CDR3 is 11 amino acids. The CDR3 is CASRWTAQNYF. CDR3 sequence (DNA): TGTGCCAGCAGGTGGACAGCCCAGAACTACTTC.

The J gene is TRBJ2-3, the V gene TRBV4-3, with D perhaps TRBD1 (5 bases). From germline, CDR1 is LGHNA and CDR2 YSLEER. The V gene lost 0 bases and the J gene lost 4 bases, with 14 bases spanning the gap. The CDR3 extends over 16 amino acids. CDR3 protein: CASSQDLKQVADTQYF. In DNA form, the CDR3 reads TGCGCCAGCAGCCAAGATCTTAAACAGGTGGCAGATACGCAGTATTTT.

The rearrangement joins TRBV9 to TRBJ2-1; 8 bases map to TRBD2. The germline V gene encodes CDR1 SGDLS and CDR2 YYNGEE. The CDR3 totals 17 residues. Trimming took 2 bases from V and 0 from J; bases not matched to a gene: 7. As DNA, the CDR3 is TGTGCCAGCAGCGTTAGACCCCGGGAGGGCTCCTACAATGAGCAGTTCTTC. Translating it yields CASSVRPREGSYNEQFF.

Here the CDR3 DNA reads TGTGCCTGGGACGGTGGGGCTCGGGAGACCCAGTACTTC. Amino acid sequence: CAWDGGARETQYF. The rearrangement joins TRBV30 to TRBJ2-5, with a possible D match to TRBD1 (5 bases). V was shortened by 5 bases and J by 5 bases, with 15 bases between the two germline ends. Germline V CDR1 and CDR2: GTSNPN, SVGIG (reference sequence). CDR3 length: 13 residues.

This clone was detected only once. The chain combines TRBV9 with TRBJ1-4; perhaps TRBD1 as D (5 bases). The CDR3 has 15 amino acids. The ends were cut back, 4 bases at V and 7 bases at J, with 17 bases in the middle. Germline CDR1 is SGDLS and CDR2 is YYNGEE. The CDR3 reads CASSLRNGQGEKLFF. Here the CDR3 DNA reads TGTGCCAGCAGCCTACGAAACGGTCAGGGTGAAAAACTGTTTTTT.

This CDR3 is CASSAETSGSPLHF. The DNA of the CDR3 is TGTGCCAGCAGCGCTGAGACAAGCGGATCACCCCTCCACTTT. The chain combines TRBV9 with TRBJ1-6; D call uncertain. CDR3 length: 14 amino acids. The V end was cut by 3 bases, the J end by 10 bases, with 14 bases between. CDR1 and CDR2 (germline): SGDLS, YYNGEE. Supplemented by reference TRBV9 and TRBJ1-6, the full variable domain reads DSGVTQTPKHLITATGQRVTLRCSPRSGDLSVYWYQQSLDQGLQFLIQYYNGEERAKGNILERFSAQQFPDLHSELNLSSLELGDSALYFCASSAETSGSPLHFGNGTRLTVT.

The V gene is TRBV5-4, the J gene TRBJ2-3, with TRBD2 matching over 12 bases. The CDR3 sequence is 16 residues long. Trimming at V came to 4 bases and at J to 2 bases, leaving 5 bases not matched to a gene. Germline V gene data show CDR1 as SGHNT and CDR2 as YYREEE (reference sequence). The CDR3 DNA reads TGTGCCAGCAGCGTACCTAGCGGGGGGGCCACAGATACGCAGTATTTT. Amino acid sequence: CASSVPSGGATDTQYF.

In DNA form, the CDR3 reads TGTGCCAGCAGAAAAAACTCTACCCCCTATAATTCACCCCTCCACTTT. This gives the protein CASRKNSTPYNSPLHF. The V call is TRBV7-9, the J call TRBJ1-6, with D hard to call. V was pared by 6 bases and J by 2 bases, with 14 bases between. The CDR3 has 16 residues. Germline assignment: CDR1 SEHNR and CDR2 FQNEAQ (reference sequence).

The chain carries TRBV7-9 and TRBJ2-1; 11 bases agree with TRBD2. CDR3 length: 17 amino acids. With V trimmed by 4 bases and J by 0 bases, 5 bases remained unmatched. Per the germline V gene, CDR1 is SEHNR and CDR2 is FQNEAQ (reference sequence). For the CDR3, the DNA is TGTGCCAGCAGCTCACCCGGGACTAGCGGCTCCTACAATGAGCAGTTCTTC. Translation: CASSSPGTSGSYNEQFF.

The rearrangement joins TRBV5-1 to TRBJ2-5, with 7 bases fitting TRBD2. Germline V gene data show CDR1 as SGHRS and CDR2 as YFSETQ. The J segment lost 3 bases and the V segment lost 0 bases, leaving 8 bases of the junction unmatched. The CDR3 runs 16 residues. The CDR3 DNA sequence: TGCGCCAGCAGCTTGGCCAATGGGAGGGAAAAAGAGACCCAGTACTTC. It codes for CASSLANGREKETQYF.

The chain has TRBV5-4 and TRBJ2-5; 7 nucleotides line up with TRBD2. The germline V gene encodes CDR1 SGHNT and CDR2 YYREEE (reference sequence). The CDR3 sequence is 16 residues long. V lost 3 bases to trimming and J lost 0 bases; unmatched junction nucleotides: 8. CDR3 residues: CASSSDWRGYQETQYF. In DNA, the CDR3 is TGTGCCAGCAGCTCGGATTGGCGGGGGTACCAAGAGACCCAGTACTTC.

The CDR3 spells CAWSHYPSYGYTF. CDR3 in DNA: TGTGCCTGGAGTCATTACCCCAGCTATGGCTACACCTTC. The chain carries TRBV30 and TRBJ1-2; D remains ambiguous. V shed 2 bases and J shed 4 bases, with 11 bases lying between them. The CDR3 is 13 amino acids. Germline V gene sequence: CDR1 GTSNPN, CDR2 SVGIG (reference sequence).

V is TRBV4-2 and J is TRBJ2-3, with 9 nucleotides matching TRBD1. CDR3 size: 16 residues. The ends lost 3 bases at V and 1 base at J; junction bases unmatched: 5. Germline V gives CDR1 LGHNA, CDR2 YNFKEQ. The CDR3 DNA sequence: TGTGCCAGCAGCCATATCCGGACAGGGGGCACAGATACGCAGTATTTT. The encoded protein is CASSHIRTGGTDTQYF.

The chain has TRBV4-3 and TRBJ2-3; the match to TRBD1 covers 12 bases. Germline loops: CDR1 LGHNA, CDR2 YSLEER. Trimming took 0 bases from V and 5 from J; bases not matched to a gene: 3. This CDR3 region has 16 residues. The CDR3 here is CASSQDGTGGVDTQYF. Here the CDR3 DNA reads TGCGCCAGCAGCCAAGATGGGACAGGGGGCGTAGATACGCAGTATTTT.

In this sample, this clone turned up once. The V gene is TRBV5-1, the J gene TRBJ2-3, with TRBD2 matching over 9 bases. In germline, CDR1 is SGHRS, CDR2 YFSETQ. The CDR3 length is 16 residues. V dropped 0 bases and J dropped 5; count of bases not matched to a gene: 7. The CDR3 spells CASSLVAGGPGDTQYF. CDR3 coding DNA: TGCGCCAGCAGCTTGGTTGCGGGAGGGCCTGGAGATACGCAGTATTTT. The full variable domain, rest sourced from reference TRBV5-1 and TRBJ2-3, is KAGVTQTPRYLIKTRGQQVTLSCSPISGHRSVSWYQQTPGQGLQFLFEYFSETQRNKGNFPGRFSGRQFSNSRSEMNVSTLELGDSALYLCASSLVAGGPGDTQYFGPGTRLTVL.

CDR3 sequence (DNA): TGTGCCAGCAGCGTAGGACTGGGTAATGAAAAACTGTTTTTT. This translates into CASSVGLGNEKLFF. The rearrangement joins TRBV9 to TRBJ1-4; no clear D. From germline, CDR1 is SGDLS and CDR2 YYNGEE. The V end lost 0 bases, the J end lost 4 bases, and 7 bases lay between the germline ends. The CDR3 extends over 14 amino acids.

The sample holds one count of this clone. This chain uses TRBV5-1 with TRBJ2-3; D ambiguous. This CDR3 spans 15 amino acids. The germline CDR1 and CDR2 sequences are SGHRS and YFSETQ. With 1 base removed from V and 2 bases from J, the gap between germline ends came to 11 bases. CDR3 DNA: TGCGCCAGCAGCTTGTCAGGCGACCCCACAGATACGCAGTATTTT. Translating it yields CASSLSGDPTDTQYF.

This chain links TRBV30 with TRBJ2-1, with 11 bases matching TRBD2. V gave up 2 bases and J gave up 3 bases; unmatched junction bases: 3. CDR3 length equals 15 residues. Germline CDR1 GTSNPN, CDR2 SVGIG (reference sequence). The CDR3 protein is CAWSLLAGVYNEQFF. DNA of the CDR3: TGTGCCTGGAGTCTACTAGCGGGGGTCTACAATGAGCAGTTCTTC.

The chain recombines TRBV24-1 with TRBJ2-2; 8 nucleotides line up with TRBD1. V lost 12 bases and J lost 4; bases outside the gene matches: 6. The germline gives CDR1 KGHDR, CDR2 SFDVKD. The CDR3 loop spans 13 amino acids. The CDR3 here is CASGTGRTGELFF. The DNA for the CDR3 is TGTGCCTCCGGGACAGGACGCACCGGGGAGCTGTTTTTT.

This chain links TRBV11-2 with TRBJ2-6; a possible D gene is TRBD2 (6 bases). This CDR3 is built from 15 residues. V shed 5 bases and J shed 4 bases, with 12 bases lying between them. Germline V gene data show CDR1 as SGHAT and CDR2 as FQNNGV. The CDR3 DNA follows: TGTGCCAGCAGCCCCCTCGGGGGAGGGGCCAACGTCCTGACTTTC. Protein sequence: CASSPLGGGANVLTF.

This chain connects TRBV6-5 to TRBJ2-1; 8 bases fit TRBD1. J was trimmed by 6 bases and V by 6 bases; bases with no gene match: 4. From germline, CDR1 is MNHEY and CDR2 SVGAGI. CDR3 length equals 13 residues. The CDR3 DNA reads TGTGCCAGCAGGAGGACAGGGATCAATGAGCAGTTCTTC. Protein product: CASRRTGINEQFF.

The J gene is TRBJ2-3, the V gene TRBV28, with 11 bases that match TRBD2. Per the germline V gene, CDR1 is MDHEN and CDR2 is SYDVKM. The CDR3 spans 17 residues. The trim removed 8 bases at V and 1 base at J, leaving 11 bases unmatched. The CDR3 loop is CASSRLAGPLGTDTQYF. The CDR3 DNA is TGTGCCAGCTCCCGACTAGCGGGGCCCTTAGGCACAGATACGCAGTATTTT. The full variable domain, in which reference TRBV28 and TRBJ2-3 provide the parts outside the CDR3, is DVKVTQSSRYLVKRTGEKVFLECVQDMDHENMFWYRQDPGLGLRLIYFSYDVKMKEKGDIPEGYSVSREKKERFSLILESASTNQTSMYLCASSRLAGPLGTDTQYFGPGTRLTVL.